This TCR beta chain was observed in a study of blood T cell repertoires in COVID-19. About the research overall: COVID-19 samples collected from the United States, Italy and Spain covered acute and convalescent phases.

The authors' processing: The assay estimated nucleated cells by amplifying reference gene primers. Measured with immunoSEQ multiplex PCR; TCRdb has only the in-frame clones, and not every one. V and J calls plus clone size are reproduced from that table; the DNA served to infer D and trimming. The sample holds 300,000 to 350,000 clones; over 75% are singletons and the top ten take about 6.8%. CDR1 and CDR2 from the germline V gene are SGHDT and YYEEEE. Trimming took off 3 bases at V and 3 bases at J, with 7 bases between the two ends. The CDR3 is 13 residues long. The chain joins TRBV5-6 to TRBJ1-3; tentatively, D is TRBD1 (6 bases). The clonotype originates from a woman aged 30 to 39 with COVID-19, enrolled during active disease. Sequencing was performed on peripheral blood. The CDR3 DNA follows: TGTGCCAGCAGCTGGGGGCGTGGAAACACCATATATTTT. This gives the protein CASSWGRGNTIYF.